The sequence of this TCR beta chain was determined in a study of cytomegalovirus exposure and HLA in healthy donors. Notes on this clone: Its antigen is not known.

The germline V gene encodes CDR1 MNHEY and CDR2 SMNVEV (reference sequence). The CDR3 loop spans 14 amino acids. J gave up 5 bases and V 2 bases, and 1 base lay outside the gene matches. General study findings and limits: A later analysis linked a missense DCLRE1C variant to TCR beta V- and J-gene trimming.

Despite likely unrecorded immune exposures, the donors were nominally healthy at the time of sampling. PCR employed 60 Vbeta and 13 Jbeta primers. Using immunoSEQ multiplex PCR, the repertoire was profiled, and TCRdb retains in-frame clones only, with some absent. In the table there are more than 150,000 clones, roughly 87% of which are singletons. The specimen sequenced was PBMCs. The chain combines TRBV27 with TRBJ2-3; the match to TRBD2 covers 10 bases. This receptor was taken from a girl under three years old in good health and CMV-seronegative. The CDR3, as DNA: TGTGCCAGCAGTTTAAAGCGGGGGGGAGATACGCAGTATTTT. It is translated as CASSLKRGGDTQYF.